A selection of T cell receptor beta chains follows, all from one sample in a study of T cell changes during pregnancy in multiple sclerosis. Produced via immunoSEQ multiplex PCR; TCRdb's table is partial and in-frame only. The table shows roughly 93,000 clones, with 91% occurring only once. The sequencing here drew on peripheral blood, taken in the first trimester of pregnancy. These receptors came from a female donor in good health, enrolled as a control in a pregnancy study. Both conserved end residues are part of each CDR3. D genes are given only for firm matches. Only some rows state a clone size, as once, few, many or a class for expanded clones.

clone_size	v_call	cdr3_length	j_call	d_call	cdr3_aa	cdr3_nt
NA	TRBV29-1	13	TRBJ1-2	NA	CSVEGETNYGYTF	TGCAGCGTTGAGGGAGAGACTAACTATGGCTACACCTTC
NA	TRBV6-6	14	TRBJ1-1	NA	CASSLLGAGAEAFF	TGTGCCAGCAGTCTACTTGGGGCAGGGGCTGAAGCTTTCTTT
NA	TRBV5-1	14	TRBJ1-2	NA	CASSPRGGNYGYTF	TGCGCCAGCAGCCCCAGGGGTGGTAACTATGGCTACACCTTC
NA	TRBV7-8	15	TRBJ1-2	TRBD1	CASSPRTGVFYGYTF	TGTGCCAGCAGCCCACGGACAGGGGTATTCTATGGCTACACCTTC
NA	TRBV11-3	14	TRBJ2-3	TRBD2	CASSSRLAGNTQYF	TGTGCCAGCAGCTCAAGACTAGCGGGCAATACGCAGTATTTT
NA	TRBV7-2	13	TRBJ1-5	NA	CASSWGQGQPQHF	TGTGCCAGCAGCTGGGGACAAGGTCAGCCCCAGCATTTT
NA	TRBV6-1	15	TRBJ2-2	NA	CASRWGSANTGELFF	TGTGCCAGCAGATGGGGCAGCGCGAACACCGGGGAGCTGTTTTTT
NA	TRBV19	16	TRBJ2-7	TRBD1	CASSMTAGQGVYEQYF	TGTGCCAGTAGTATGACCGCGGGACAGGGCGTCTACGAGCAGTACTTC
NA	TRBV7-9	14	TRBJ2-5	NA	CASSLEALGETQYF	TGTGCCAGCAGCTTAGAGGCGCTCGGGGAGACCCAGTACTTC
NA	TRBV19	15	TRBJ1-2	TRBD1	CATKVNRGAAYGYTF	TGTGCCACTAAAGTAAACAGGGGCGCAGCCTATGGCTACACCTTC
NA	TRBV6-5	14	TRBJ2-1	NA	CASGAVSSYNEQFF	TGTGCCAGCGGTGCGGTTAGCTCCTACAATGAGCAGTTCTTC
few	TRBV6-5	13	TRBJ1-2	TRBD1	CASWDRANYGYTF	TGTGCCAGCTGGGACAGGGCAAACTATGGCTACACCTTC
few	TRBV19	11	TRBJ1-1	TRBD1	CASSSRQGSFF	TGTGCCAGTAGTTCCCGACAGGGGTCTTTCTTT
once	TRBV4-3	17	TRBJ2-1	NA	CASSQATGNYYYNEQFF	TGCGCCAGCAGCCAAGCTACGGGGAACTACTACTACAATGAGCAGTTCTTC
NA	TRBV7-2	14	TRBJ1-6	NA	CASSLGSYNSPLHF	TGTGCCAGCAGCCTAGGGAGTTATAATTCACCCCTCCACTTT
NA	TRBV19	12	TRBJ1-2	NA	CASSIRDYGYTF	TGTGCCAGTAGTATACGGGACTATGGCTACACCTTC
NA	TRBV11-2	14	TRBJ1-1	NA	CASSLVGQNTEAFF	TGTGCCAGCAGCTTAGTGGGACAGAACACTGAAGCTTTCTTT
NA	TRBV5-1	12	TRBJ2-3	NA	CASRLEGSTQYF	TGCGCCAGCAGATTGGAAGGGAGCACGCAGTATTTT
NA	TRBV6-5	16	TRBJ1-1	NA	CASSYSLAAGYTEAFF	TGTGCCAGCAGTTACTCTCTGGCCGCAGGCTACACTGAAGCTTTCTTT
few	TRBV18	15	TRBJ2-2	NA	CASSEASDVTGELFF	TGTGCCAGCTCCGAGGCCTCGGATGTCACCGGGGAGCTGTTTTTT
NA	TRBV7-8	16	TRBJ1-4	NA	CASSPLRWIPNEKLFF	TGTGCCAGCAGCCCCCTGAGGTGGATTCCTAATGAAAAACTGTTTTTT
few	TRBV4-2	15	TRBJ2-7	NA	CASSQEAGGSYEQYF	TGTGCCAGCAGCCAAGAGGCGGGCGGCTCCTACGAGCAGTACTTC
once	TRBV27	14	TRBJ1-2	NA	CASSLVGPGYGYTF	TGTGCCAGCAGTTTAGTAGGTCCAGGCTATGGCTACACCTTC
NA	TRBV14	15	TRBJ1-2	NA	CASSQDRGPGGGYTF	TGTGCCAGCAGCCAAGATCGCGGCCCCGGGGGTGGCTACACCTTC
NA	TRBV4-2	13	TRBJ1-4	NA	CASSQKDAGKLFF	TGTGCCAGCAGCCAAAAAGATGCAGGGAAACTGTTTTTT
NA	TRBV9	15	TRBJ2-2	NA	CASSVAASLTGELFF	TGTGCCAGCAGCGTAGCAGCTAGCTTGACCGGGGAGCTGTTTTTT
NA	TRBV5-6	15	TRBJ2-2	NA	CASSFRGYGPGELFF	TGTGCCAGCAGCTTTAGAGGGTATGGCCCCGGGGAGCTGTTTTTT
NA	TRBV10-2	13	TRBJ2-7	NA	CASSGTGRGEQYF	TGCGCCAGCAGTGGGACAGGGAGGGGCGAGCAGTACTTC
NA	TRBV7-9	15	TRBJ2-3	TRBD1	CASSYTGGGTDTQYF	TGTGCCAGCAGCTACACAGGGGGTGGGACAGATACGCAGTATTTT
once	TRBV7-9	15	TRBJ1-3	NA	CASSLVDTSGNTIYF	TGTGCCAGCAGCTTAGTGGACACCTCTGGAAACACCATATATTTT
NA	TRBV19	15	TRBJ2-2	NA	CASSIAAGDTGELFF	TGTGCCAGTAGTATTGCGGCCGGGGACACCGGGGAGCTGTTTTTT
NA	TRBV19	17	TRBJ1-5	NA	CASSPRGSSIGFQPQHF	TGTGCCAGTAGCCCAAGGGGATCTTCGATCGGATTTCAGCCCCAGCATTTT
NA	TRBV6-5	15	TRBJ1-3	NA	CASSYLGQSGNTIYF	TGTGCCAGCAGTTACCTTGGACAGTCTGGAAACACCATATATTTT
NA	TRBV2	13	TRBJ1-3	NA	CASSGGPGNTIYF	TGTGCCAGCAGCGGGGGACCTGGAAACACCATATATTTT
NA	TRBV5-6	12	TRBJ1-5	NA	CASSLPDQPQHF	TGTGCCAGCAGCTTGCCGGATCAGCCCCAGCATTTT
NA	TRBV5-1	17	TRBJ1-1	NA	CASSFSSEGARDTEAFF	TGCGCCAGCAGCTTTAGCTCCGAAGGGGCTCGGGACACTGAAGCTTTCTTT
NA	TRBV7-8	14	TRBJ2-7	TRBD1	CASSPEQGSYEQYF	TGTGCCAGCAGCCCGGAACAGGGGTCCTACGAGCAGTACTTC
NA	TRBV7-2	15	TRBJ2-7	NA	CASSLVPQGGPEQYF	TGTGCCAGCAGCTTAGTGCCCCAGGGAGGACCCGAGCAGTACTTC
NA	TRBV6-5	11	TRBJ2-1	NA	CASSYSHREFF	TGTGCCAGCAGTTACTCTCACCGAGAGTTCTTC
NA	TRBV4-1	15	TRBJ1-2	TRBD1	CASSHPDRDSYGYTF	TGCGCCAGCAGCCACCCCGACAGGGATAGTTATGGCTACACCTTC
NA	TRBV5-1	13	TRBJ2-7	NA	CASSPHSNYEQYF	TGCGCCAGCAGCCCCCACTCAAACTACGAGCAGTACTTC
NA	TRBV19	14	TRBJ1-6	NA	CAVQGQFSSSPLHF	TGTGCCGTGCAGGGGCAATTCAGCAGTTCACCCCTCCACTTT
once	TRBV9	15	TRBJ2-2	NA	CASSVADQGRGELFF	TGTGCCAGCAGCGTAGCAGACCAGGGTCGGGGGGAGCTGTTTTTT
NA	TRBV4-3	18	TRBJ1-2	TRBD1	CASSQYIKKQGPAYGYTF	TGCGCCAGCAGCCAATACATAAAGAAACAGGGGCCCGCTTATGGCTACACCTTC
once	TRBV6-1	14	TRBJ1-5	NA	CASSAGYSNQPQHF	TGTGCCAGCAGTGCGGGATATAGCAATCAGCCCCAGCATTTT
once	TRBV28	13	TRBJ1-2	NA	CASSPTGNYGYTF	TGTGCCAGCAGTCCTACGGGGAACTATGGCTACACCTTC
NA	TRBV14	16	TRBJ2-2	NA	CASSRNSGTRTGELFF	TGTGCCAGCAGCCGGAATTCCGGGACTCGCACCGGGGAGCTGTTTTTT
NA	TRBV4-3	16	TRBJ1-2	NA	CASSPFQGFVTYGYTF	TGCGCCAGCAGCCCTTTTCAGGGTTTCGTCACCTATGGCTACACCTTC
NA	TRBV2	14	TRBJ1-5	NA	CASGEGYSNQPQHF	TGTGCCAGCGGTGAGGGCTATAGCAATCAGCCCCAGCATTTT
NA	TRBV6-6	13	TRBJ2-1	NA	CASSWTTYNEQFF	TGTGCCAGCAGTTGGACAACCTACAATGAGCAGTTCTTC
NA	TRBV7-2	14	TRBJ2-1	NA	CASRGGSKAGEQFF	TGTGCCAGCAGGGGGGGATCAAAGGCGGGTGAGCAGTTCTTC
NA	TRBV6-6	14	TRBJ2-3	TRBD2	CASNFGGSLDTQYF	TGTGCCAGCAACTTCGGGGGGTCCCTGGATACGCAGTATTTT
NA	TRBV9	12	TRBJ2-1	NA	CASSPRLNEQFF	TGTGCCAGCAGCCCCCGCCTAAATGAGCAGTTCTTC
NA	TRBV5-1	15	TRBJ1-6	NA	CASSMRGEGASPLHF	TGCGCCAGCAGCATGCGCGGAGAGGGAGCTTCACCCCTCCACTTT
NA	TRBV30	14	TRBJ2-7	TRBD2	CAWSVGGVSYEQYF	TGTGCCTGGAGTGTGGGGGGGGTCTCCTACGAGCAGTACTTC
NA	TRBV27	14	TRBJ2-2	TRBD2	CASTPGGLGGELFF	TGTGCCAGCACACCGGGGGGGTTAGGCGGGGAGCTGTTTTTT
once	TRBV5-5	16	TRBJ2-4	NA	CASSPLTGRAKNIQYF	TGTGCCAGCAGCCCGCTTACAGGGCGAGCCAAAAACATTCAGTACTTC
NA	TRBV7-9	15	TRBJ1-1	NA	CASSSSGHKNTEAFF	TGTGCCAGCAGCAGTAGCGGACACAAGAACACTGAAGCTTTCTTT
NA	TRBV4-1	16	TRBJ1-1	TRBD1	CASSQVAAGGNTEAFF	TGCGCCAGCAGCCAAGTCGCGGCAGGGGGGAACACTGAAGCTTTCTTT